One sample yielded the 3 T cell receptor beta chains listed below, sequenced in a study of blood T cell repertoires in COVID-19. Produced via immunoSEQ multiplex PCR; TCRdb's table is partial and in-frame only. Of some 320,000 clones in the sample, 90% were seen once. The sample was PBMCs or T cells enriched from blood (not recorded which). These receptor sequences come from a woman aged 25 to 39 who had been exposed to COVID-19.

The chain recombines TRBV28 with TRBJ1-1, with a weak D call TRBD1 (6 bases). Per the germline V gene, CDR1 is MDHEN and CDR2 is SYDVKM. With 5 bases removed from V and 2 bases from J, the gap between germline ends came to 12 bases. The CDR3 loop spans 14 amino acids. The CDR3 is CASSLWTVNTEAFF. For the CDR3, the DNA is TGTGCCAGCAGTCTCTGGACAGTCAACACTGAAGCTTTCTTT.

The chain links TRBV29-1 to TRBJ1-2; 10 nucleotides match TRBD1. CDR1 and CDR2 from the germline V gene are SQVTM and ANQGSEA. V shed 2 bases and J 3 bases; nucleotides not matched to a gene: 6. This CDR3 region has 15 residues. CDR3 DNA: TGCAGCGTTGAAACGGACAGGGGGTTGGACTATGGCTACACCTTC. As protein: CSVETDRGLDYGYTF.

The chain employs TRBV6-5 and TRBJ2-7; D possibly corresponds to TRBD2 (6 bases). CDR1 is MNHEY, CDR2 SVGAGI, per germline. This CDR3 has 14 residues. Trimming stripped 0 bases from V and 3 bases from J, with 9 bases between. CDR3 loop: CASSYSGGYYEQYF. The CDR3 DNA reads TGTGCCAGCAGTTACTCCGGAGGGTACTACGAGCAGTACTTC.